This TCR beta chain comes out of a study of graft-versus-host responses after intestinal transplantation. Study-wide background: All of the recipients had induction that used anti-thymocyte globulin, then tacrolimus and steroids for three to four years.

TCRdb's table, derived via immunoSEQ multiplex PCR, lists solely in-frame clones and lacks some. The table records fewer than 25,000 clones, more than 40% of them present only once. CD3+CD4+ and CD3+CD8+ responders that were proliferating and CFSE-low were sorted post-reaction. The receptor's source is a human patient who received an intestinal transplant. The material sequenced was alloreactive CD4+ T cells from a mixed lymphocyte reaction culture, taken before intestinal transplant. Subset described: CFSE-low proliferating T cells sorted from approximately 6-day pre-transplant mixed lymphocyte reaction (GvH or HvG direction).

This CDR3 reads CASSLRGLSTDTQYF. Written as DNA, the CDR3 is TGTGCCAGCAGCTTGCGGGGGTTGAGCACAGATACGCAGTATTTT. V usage is TRBV5-6 and J usage is TRBJ2-3, with a tentative D call TRBD2 (6 bases). Germline CDR1 reads SGHDT; CDR2 reads YYEEEE. The CDR3 loop spans 15 amino acids. V lost 1 base and J 0 bases, leaving 9 bases between the germline ends.